Below are 28 T cell receptor beta chains sequenced from a single sample in a study of Graves' ophthalmopathy and Graves' hyperthyroidism. The TCR beta CDR3 regions underwent amplification from RNA transcripts. First-round RT-PCR with HTBI primers preceded a second-round multiplex PCR. TCRdb recomputed calls from the multiplex PCR reads with MiXCR, one row per CDR3 protein. The sample holds about 740,000 distinct CDR3 sequences, 40% seen once. Sequences were obtained from peripheral blood. These receptors were obtained from an adult man with Graves' ophthalmopathy.

The chain recombines TRBV25-1 with TRBJ2-5, with a weak D call TRBD1 (6 bases). The germline V gene encodes CDR1 MGHDK and CDR2 SYGVNS. Trimming took off 6 bases at V and 4 bases at J, with 15 bases between the two ends. The CDR3 consists of 14 residues. In DNA, the CDR3 is TGTGCCAGCAGATCAACTCAGGGGCTAGAGACCCAGTACTTC. Translating it yields CASRSTQGLETQYF.

This clonotype was seen a few times. The chain carries TRBV29-1 and TRBJ1-2; D unresolved. The germline V gene encodes CDR1 SQVTM and CDR2 ANQGSEA. Trimming stripped 1 base from V and 4 bases from J, with 10 bases between. CDR3 length equals 13 residues. The CDR3 nucleotides read TGCAGCGTTGAAGGCCAGTTAGGCTATGGCTACACCTTC. It codes for CSVEGQLGYGYTF.

This chain joins TRBV7-9 and TRBJ2-2, with D possibly being TRBD2 (5 bases). Germline CDR1 reads SEHNR; CDR2 reads FQNEAQ (reference sequence). There are 15 residues in the CDR3. With 3 bases removed from V and 1 base from J, the gap between germline ends came to 9 bases. This chain's CDR3 is CASSFGGLNTGELFF. CDR3 DNA sequence: TGTGCCAGCAGCTTCGGAGGATTGAACACCGGGGAGCTGTTTTTT.

Concerning this clonotype: A much larger clonotype is one base distant, so this may be a read error. This chain's CDR3 is CASSLGMGSYVQYF. DNA for the CDR3: TGTGCTAGCAGCTTAGGAATGGGGTCCTACGTGCAGTACTTC. The gene calls are TRBV7-7 and TRBJ2-7; D ambiguous. Germline CDR1 and CDR2: SSHAT and FNYEAQ (reference sequence). This CDR3 comprises 14 residues.

The J gene is TRBJ1-1, the V gene TRBV15; the D is unclear. From germline, CDR1 is LNHNV and CDR2 YYDKDF (reference sequence). Trimming stripped 6 bases from V and 1 base from J, with 15 bases between. This CDR3 comprises 15 residues. DNA of the CDR3: TGTGCCACCAGTGCTAGGGAAGACCCGAACACTGAAGCTTTCTTT. This codes for CATSAREDPNTEAFF.

The chain couples TRBV12-3 or TRBV12-4 to TRBJ2-7; no clear D. V was pared by 8 bases and J by 0 bases, with 11 bases between. This CDR3 is built from 13 residues. The CDR3 is CASGSTTSYEQYF. CDR3 DNA: TGTGCCAGCGGATCCACGACCTCCTACGAGCAGTACTTC.

About this clonotype itself: An end of the junction differs from the germline gene, which may be a read error. This sequence joins TRBV10-3 and TRBJ1-2, with D uncertain. The CDR3 runs 12 residues. Germline V lookup: CDR1 ENHRY, CDR2 SYGVKD. The CDR3 nucleotides are TGTGCCATCAGAGAACAAGGCGGTGGCCACACCTTC. It translates to CAIREQGGGHTF.

As for this clonotype: The junction departs from the called germline gene at one end, perhaps through a read error. The V and J genes are TRBV24-1 and TRBJ1-5; D not resolved. The CDR3 has 13 residues. From germline, CDR1 is KGHDR and CDR2 SFDVKD. The CDR3 nucleotides read TGCGCCGCCACCCCGGGAAGCAATCAGCCCCAGCATTTT. It encodes CAATPGSNQPQHF.

The V and J genes are TRBV10-3 and TRBJ2-5; D may correspond to TRBD1 or TRBD2 (5 bases each). The CDR3 runs to 12 residues. The V gene lost 7 bases and the J gene lost 5 bases, with 11 bases spanning the gap. Germline V gene data show CDR1 as ENHRY and CDR2 as SYGVKD. The chain's CDR3 is CAIKGTGETQYF. For the CDR3, the DNA is TGTGCCATCAAAGGGACGGGGGAGACCCAGTACTTC.

This chain joins TRBV7-3 and TRBJ2-5; a weak D match, TRBD2 (7 bases). The CDR3 is 14 residues long. Trimming took off 3 bases at V and 5 bases at J, with 13 bases between the two ends. CDR1 is SGHTA, CDR2 FQGTGA, per germline. This chain's CDR3 is CASSFRGAYETQYF. The CDR3 DNA follows: TGTGCCAGCAGCTTCCGGGGGGCCTATGAGACCCAGTACTTC. Full variable domain (outside the CDR3, taken from reference TRBV7-3 and TRBJ2-5): GAGVSQTPSNKVTEKGKYVELRCDPISGHTALYWYRQSLGQGPEFLIYFQGTGAADDSGLPNDRFFAVRPEGSVSTLKIQRTERGDSAVYLCASSFRGAYETQYFGPGTRLLVL.

A few counts support this clonotype. The rearrangement joins TRBV19 to TRBJ1-1; 7 positions match TRBD1. CDR3 size: 14 residues. The germline V gene encodes CDR1 LNHDA and CDR2 SQIVND (reference sequence). V gave up 6 bases and J gave up 1 base; unmatched junction bases: 5. This CDR3 reads CASRKGAENTEAFF. The CDR3 nucleotides are TGTGCCAGTAGGAAGGGGGCCGAGAACACTGAAGCTTTCTTT. Full variable domain (outside the CDR3, taken from reference TRBV19 and TRBJ1-1): DGGITQSPKYLFRKEGQNVTLSCEQNLNHDAMYWYRQDPGQGLRLIYYSQIVNDFQKGDIAEGYSVSREKKESFPLTVTSAQKNPTAFYLCASRKGAENTEAFFGQGTRLTVV.

This chain links TRBV2 with TRBJ1-6; D is unclear. The CDR3 length is 15 residues. V was cut by 6 bases and J by 0 bases, with 9 bases left in between. CDR1 SNHLY and CDR2 FYNNEI come from the germline V gene. CDR3 protein: CASSPMSSYNSPLHF. CDR3 nucleotide sequence: TGTGCCAGCAGCCCCATGAGCTCCTATAATTCACCCCTCCACTTT.

There are a few counts of this clonotype. The V and J genes are TRBV19 and TRBJ2-5, with 8 bases aligning to TRBD1. Trimming removed 1 base from V and 5 bases from J; junction bases left unmatched: 9. The CDR3 covers 16 residues. Germline V gene lookup returns CDR1 LNHDA and CDR2 SQIVND (reference sequence). Here the CDR3 DNA reads TGTGCCAGTAGTATAGCTGGGGCAGGGGGCTGGGAGACCCAGTACTTC. Its protein product is CASSIAGAGGWETQYF.

V usage is TRBV7-3 and J usage is TRBJ2-2; 7 bases are shared with TRBD1. The CDR3 runs 15 residues. V shed 3 bases and J 4 bases; nucleotides not matched to a gene: 5. In germline, CDR1 is SGHTA, CDR2 FQGTGA. The CDR3 region has the DNA TGTGCCAGCAGCTTCGGACAGGTCCGCACCGGGGAGCTGTTTTTT. Its protein product is CASSFGQVRTGELFF. The full variable domain, rest sourced from reference TRBV7-3 and TRBJ2-2, is GAGVSQTPSNKVTEKGKYVELRCDPISGHTALYWYRQSLGQGPEFLIYFQGTGAADDSGLPNDRFFAVRPEGSVSTLKIQRTERGDSAVYLCASSFGQVRTGELFFGEGSRLTVL.

CDR3 sequence reads: CASSPRLAGTTGELFF. DNA for the CDR3: TGCGCCAGCAGCCCGAGACTAGCGGGAACAACCGGGGAGCTGTTTTTT. The rearrangement joins TRBV4-3 to TRBJ2-2, with 11 bases matching TRBD2. V trimming: 4 bases; J trimming: 5 bases; junction bases outside the gene matches: 6. The CDR3 has 16 residues. Germline V gene sequence: CDR1 LGHNA, CDR2 YSLEER.

This clonotype occurred many times. V is TRBV11-2 and J is TRBJ1-2; D gene ambiguous. There are 14 residues in the CDR3. The V end lost 2 bases, the J end lost 5 bases, and 12 bases lay between the germline ends. CDR1 and CDR2 (germline): SGHAT, FQNNGV. The CDR3 sequence: CASSLSPAGYGYTF. The DNA for the CDR3 is TGTGCCAGCAGCTTATCCCCCGCGGGTTATGGCTACACCTTC. Using reference TRBV11-2 and TRBJ1-2 for the parts outside the CDR3, the full variable domain is EAGVAQSPRYKIIEKRQSVAFWCNPISGHATLYWYQQILGQGPKLLIQFQNNGVVDDSQLPKDRFSAERLKGVDSTLKIQPAKLEDSAVYLCASSLSPAGYGYTFGSGTRLTVV.

CDR3 in amino acids: CASIKGGGNQPQHF. For the CDR3, the DNA is TGTGCCAGCATCAAAGGGGGTGGCAATCAGCCCCAGCATTTT. The chain is built from TRBV12-3 or TRBV12-4 and TRBJ1-5, with TRBD1 as a possible D gene (6 bases). Trimming removed 7 bases from V and 2 bases from J, with 12 bases in between. This CDR3 spans 14 amino acids.

The chain joins TRBV10-2 to TRBJ1-3; D unresolved. Germline V gene lookup returns CDR1 WSHSY and CDR2 SAAADI. Trimming pared 3 bases from V and 8 bases from J, leaving 2 bases between. The CDR3 length is 10 residues. The CDR3 region is CASSEDTIYF. CDR3 sequence (DNA): TGCGCCAGCAGTGAAGACACCATATATTTT.

The V gene is TRBV25-1, the J gene TRBJ1-1; D possibly corresponds to TRBD1 (5 bases). With 8 bases removed from V and 8 bases from J, the gap between germline ends came to 18 bases. This CDR3 comprises 13 residues. Per the germline V gene, CDR1 is MGHDK and CDR2 is SYGVNS. The CDR3, as DNA: TGTGCCAGCTTGGGGGGGACGGATAGAGAAGCTTTCTTT. Amino acids: CASLGGTDREAFF.

The V gene is TRBV7-9, the J gene TRBJ1-2; the match to TRBD1 covers 8 bases. Germline V gives CDR1 SEHNR, CDR2 FQNEAQ (reference sequence). The CDR3 has 16 residues. Unmatched junction bases numbered 8, after V lost 3 bases and J lost 2 bases. CDR3 region: CASSFDRGSGNYGYTF. The CDR3 DNA follows: TGTGCCAGCAGCTTTGACAGGGGATCTGGGAACTATGGCTACACCTTC.

This clonotype was seen at least ten times. The chain uses TRBV9 and TRBJ1-3; D gene ambiguous. The CDR3 consists of 15 residues. Germline CDR1 SGDLS, CDR2 YYNGEE. V dropped 7 bases and J dropped 0 bases, with 14 bases sitting between them. The CDR3 is CASGPTAYSGNTIYF. CDR3 coding DNA: TGTGCCAGCGGGCCAACCGCTTACTCTGGAAACACCATATATTTT.

This clonotype was counted a few times. This rearrangement joins TRBV6-5 to TRBJ1-2, with 8 nucleotides matching TRBD1. This CDR3 spans 16 amino acids. Germline V gene sequence: CDR1 MNHEY, CDR2 SVGAGI. Trimming took 5 bases from V and 4 from J; bases not matched to a gene: 12. CDR3 in amino acids: CASSKSGTGVSYGYTF. The CDR3 coding sequence is TGTGCCAGCAGTAAATCCGGGACAGGCGTGTCCTATGGCTACACCTTC.

The chain combines TRBV2 with TRBJ1-2, with 9 bases identical to TRBD1. The germline gives CDR1 SNHLY, CDR2 FYNNEI. Trimming took 8 bases from V and 2 from J; bases not matched to a gene: 9. CDR3 length: 15 amino acids. The CDR3 region is CASPGQGYANYGYTF. The CDR3 DNA is TGTGCCAGCCCGGGACAGGGTTACGCCAACTATGGCTACACCTTC.

The rearrangement uses TRBV7-9 and TRBJ2-6, with D hard to call. Germline V gene sequence: CDR1 SEHNR, CDR2 FQNEAQ (reference sequence). The CDR3 extends over 15 amino acids. V was trimmed by 6 bases and J by 0 bases, leaving 9 bases between them. The CDR3, as DNA: TGTGCCAGCAGGCATTCACGCTCTGGGGCCAACGTCCTGACTTTC. It encodes CASRHSRSGANVLTF.

CDR3 protein: CASSSQRIAGSYEQYF. CDR3 bases: TGTGCCAGCAGCTCACAACGAATAGCGGGGAGCTACGAGCAGTACTTC. J is TRBJ2-7 and V is TRBV7-9; TRBD2 agrees at 8 bases. The V gene end was trimmed by 4 bases and the J gene end by 3 bases; junction bases not matched to a gene: 11. The CDR3 contains 16 residues. The germline V gene encodes CDR1 SEHNR and CDR2 FQNEAQ (reference sequence).

The rearrangement links TRBV6-6 to TRBJ1-1; no firm D call. The CDR3 covers 15 residues. V lost 2 bases to trimming and J lost 4 bases, with 14 bases between them. Germline CDR1 MNHNY, CDR2 SVGAGI (reference sequence). The CDR3 bases are TGTGCCAGCAGTTACACCCGGAGCGGAGGCACTGAAGCTTTCTTT. It yields the protein CASSYTRSGGTEAFF.

This chain links TRBV14 with TRBJ2-7; TRBD2 aligns across 14 bases. Per germline, CDR1 SGHDN and CDR2 FVKESK. The CDR3 spans 16 residues. CDR3 bases: TGTGTCAGCAGCCAAGGGACTAGCGGGAGTAACTACGAGCAGTACGTC. This encodes CVSSQGTSGSNYEQYV.

A word on this clonotype: One junction end does not reproduce the germline sequence, and a read error may be involved. V usage is TRBV7-9 and J usage is TRBJ2-2, with D perhaps matching TRBD1 or TRBD2 (5 bases each). This CDR3 has 16 residues. The germline V gene encodes CDR1 SEHNR and CDR2 FQNEAQ (reference sequence). The chain's CDR3 is CASSFLGTHNTGELFF. CDR3 in DNA: TGCGCCAGCAGCTTTCTCGGGACCCATAACACCGGGGAGCTGTTTTTT.